What follows are 27 T cell receptor beta chains derived from one specimen sequenced in a study of blood T cell repertoires in COVID-19. The data were produced by immunoSEQ multiplex PCR, yet TCRdb's version contains in-frame clones alone and is incomplete. This repertoire shows hundreds of thousands of clones, approximately 86% found once; its top ten account for around 13%. Sequenced: peripheral blood. These TCRs come from a woman aged 70-85 years with COVID-19, enrolled during active disease.

The chain combines TRBV30 with TRBJ1-5; D perhaps matches TRBD1 (6 bases). V lost 5 bases and J lost 3, with 14 bases in between. The CDR3 is 14 residues long. Germline CDR1 reads GTSNPN; CDR2 reads SVGIG (reference sequence). Here the CDR3 reads CAWGRDTTNQPQHF. The CDR3 DNA is TGTGCCTGGGGTCGGGACACTACCAATCAGCCCCAGCATTTT.

V gene TRBV2 combines with J gene TRBJ2-3; D may be TRBD2 (5 bases). This CDR3 has 15 residues. Deletions cut 3 bases from V and 5 bases from J, with 15 bases between. CDR1 is SNHLY, CDR2 FYNNEI, per germline. In DNA, the CDR3 is TGTGCCAGCAGTGACCAACTAGGGCCCCAAGATACGCAGTATTTT. Amino acid sequence: CASSDQLGPQDTQYF.

This chain connects TRBV5-8 to TRBJ2-7; perhaps TRBD1 as D (6 bases). The germline V gene encodes CDR1 SGHTS and CDR2 YDEGEE. Trimming took 6 bases from V and 4 from J, leaving 11 bases between them. The CDR3 is made up of 12 amino acids. The CDR3 is CASTVGQYEQYF. CDR3 nucleotides: TGTGCCAGCACCGTCGGACAGTACGAGCAGTACTTC.

This chain links TRBV24-1 with TRBJ1-6; TRBD1 is a possible D gene (5 bases). The length of the CDR3 is 14 residues. The germline V gene has CDR1 KGHDR and CDR2 SFDVKD. Trimming shortened V by 4 bases and J by 10 bases, and 13 bases separated the two germline ends. The CDR3 protein is CATSDQQGGSPLHF. The DNA of the CDR3 is TGTGCCACCAGTGACCAGCAGGGTGGCTCACCCCTCCACTTT.

V usage is TRBV5-1 and J usage is TRBJ2-7; perhaps TRBD1 as D (5 bases). The CDR3 sequence is 15 residues long. The germline gives CDR1 SGHRS, CDR2 YFSETQ. Trimming left V 1 base short and J 0 bases short, with 11 bases between. The CDR3 DNA reads TGCGCCAGCAGCTTGTCTGACAGCGTCTCCTACGAGCAGTACTTC. Its protein product is CASSLSDSVSYEQYF.

This rearrangement joins TRBV12-3 or TRBV12-4 to TRBJ1-1; D unclear. The CDR3 is 12 residues long. Trimming shortened V by 7 bases and J by 3 bases, and 9 bases separated the two germline ends. CDR3 residues: CASKPSYTEAFF. CDR3 sequence (DNA): TGTGCCAGCAAGCCCTCCTACACTGAAGCTTTCTTT.

The chain has TRBV5-6 and TRBJ1-1; D uncertain. Germline assignment: CDR1 SGHDT and CDR2 YYEEEE. This CDR3 has 16 residues. The V end was cut by 4 bases, the J end by 1 base, with 17 bases between. The CDR3 region is CASSTTLPVPNTEAFF. The CDR3 bases are TGTGCCAGCAGCACCACACTACCCGTTCCGAACACTGAAGCTTTCTTT.

The V gene is TRBV29-1, the J gene TRBJ1-4; 8 nucleotides match TRBD1. The CDR3 consists of 14 residues. Trimming took 3 bases from V and 2 from J; bases not matched to a gene: 2. Per the germline V gene, CDR1 is SQVTM and CDR2 is ANQGSEA. CDR3 DNA sequence: TGCAGCGTTGACAGGGGGCTTACTAATGAAAAACTGTTTTTT. Its protein is CSVDRGLTNEKLFF. Supplemented by reference TRBV29-1 and TRBJ1-4, the full variable domain reads SAVISQKPSRDICQRGTSLTIQCQVDSQVTMMFWYRQQPGQSLTLIATANQGSEATYESGFVIDKFPISRPNLTFSTLTVSNMSPEDSSIYLCSVDRGLTNEKLFFGSGTQLSVL.

As for this clone: A read error may produce the germline difference seen at one junction end. The genes are TRBV7-9 and TRBJ2-1; D gene ambiguous. The CDR3 runs 13 residues. CDR1 is SEHNR and CDR2 is FQNEAQ in the germline V gene (reference sequence). The CDR3 region has the DNA TGTGCCAGCAGCGTAGCTCTTACTAATGAGCAGTTCTTC. Protein: CASSVALTNEQFF.

The chain is built from TRBV4-2 and TRBJ1-3; D gene ambiguous. Germline CDR1 reads LGHNA; CDR2 reads YNFKEQ. CDR3 length equals 16 residues. V was cut by 6 bases and J by 4 bases, with 19 bases left in between. The CDR3 region is CASSISANAAGNTIYF. The CDR3 nucleotides are TGTGCCAGCAGTATCTCAGCGAACGCTGCCGGAAACACCATATATTTT.

The chain employs TRBV19 and TRBJ1-4; 7 bases are shared with TRBD1. V dropped 6 bases and J dropped 6; count of bases not matched to a gene: 10. Germline V gene sequence: CDR1 LNHDA, CDR2 SQIVND (reference sequence). The CDR3 length is 15 residues. The CDR3 region is CASRGAQGRDEKLFF. CDR3 nucleotides: TGTGCCAGTAGGGGGGCACAGGGGCGGGATGAAAAACTGTTTTTT.

The chain combines TRBV7-9 with TRBJ2-5, with 12 bases aligning to TRBD1. This CDR3 has 16 amino acids. The V segment lost 5 bases and the J segment 2 bases; nucleotides outside the gene matches: 6. Germline V lookup: CDR1 SEHNR, CDR2 FQNEAQ (reference sequence). The CDR3 protein is CASSTGTGGIQETQYF. The CDR3 DNA sequence: TGTGCCAGCAGCACTGGGACAGGGGGCATACAAGAGACCCAGTACTTC.

This clone has a single count. The chain carries TRBV14 and TRBJ2-7, with 7 bases that match TRBD1. This CDR3 spans 15 amino acids. Germline values: CDR1 SGHDN, CDR2 FVKESK. Trimming cost V 5 bases and J 1 base; bases outside gene matches: 8. CDR3 sequence (DNA): TGTGCCAGCAGCGATCGGACAGGTGGTTCCTACGAGCAGTACTTC. Translating gives CASSDRTGGSYEQYF.

The rearrangement uses TRBV4-2 and TRBJ2-7; TRBD2 agrees at 10 bases. This CDR3 is built from 15 residues. The germline V gene encodes CDR1 LGHNA and CDR2 YNFKEQ. The J segment lost 2 bases and the V segment lost 0 bases, leaving 1 base of the junction unmatched. DNA of the CDR3: TGTGCCAGCAGCCAAGAAAGCGGGGGGGCCTACGAGCAGTACTTC. This encodes CASSQESGGAYEQYF.

The table lists this clone with a count of one. The chain has TRBV6-4 and TRBJ2-2, with a tentative D call TRBD2 (5 bases). Germline V gene lookup returns CDR1 MRHNA and CDR2 SNTAGT. The CDR3 has 15 residues. Trimming removed 4 bases at V and 4 bases at J, with 13 bases between. The CDR3 protein is CASSARGARTGELFF. In nucleotides, the CDR3 is TGTGCCAGCAGTGCCCGGGGAGCCCGCACCGGGGAGCTGTTTTTT.

This rearrangement joins TRBV6-5 to TRBJ1-5, with 11 bases fitting TRBD1. J gave up 5 bases and V 6 bases, and 6 bases lay outside the gene matches. CDR3 length: 15 residues. Germline V gene lookup returns CDR1 MNHEY and CDR2 SVGAGI. In nucleotides, the CDR3 is TGTGCCAGCAGCCGGGACAGGGGGAGCCATCAGCCCCAGCATTTT. It is translated as CASSRDRGSHQPQHF.

The chain uses TRBV7-2 and TRBJ1-5, with 12 bases identical to TRBD1. Trimming cost V 1 base and J 6 bases; bases outside gene matches: 7. The CDR3 contains 17 residues. Germline V gene lookup returns CDR1 SGHTA and CDR2 FQGNSA. The CDR3 DNA sequence: TGTGCCAGCAGCTTAGTTGGGACAGGGGGCGCAGGTCAGCCCCAGCATTTT. Translation: CASSLVGTGGAGQPQHF.

This chain links TRBV29-1 with TRBJ2-3; D remains ambiguous. CDR1 is SQVTM and CDR2 is ANQGSEA in the germline V gene. The CDR3 runs to 12 residues. V was trimmed by 6 bases and J by 3 bases, leaving 10 bases between them. Here the CDR3 reads CSVKRSTDTQYF. The CDR3 nucleotides are TGCAGCGTGAAAAGGAGTACAGATACGCAGTATTTT.

The chain recombines TRBV7-8 with TRBJ2-5, with 7 bases matching TRBD1. Germline CDR1 reads SGHVS; CDR2 reads FQNEAQ. With 3 bases clipped from V and 1 base from J, the junction kept 5 bases outside the gene matches. CDR3 size: 15 residues. CDR3 in amino acids: CASSFLTGLQETQYF. In nucleotides, the CDR3 is TGTGCCAGCAGCTTCCTGACAGGGCTCCAAGAGACCCAGTACTTC.

Only a few counts were recorded for this clone. The genes are TRBV18 and TRBJ1-1; 9 bases match TRBD1. The germline V gene has CDR1 KGHSH and CDR2 LQKENI. The V and J ends lost 5 bases and 3 bases, in that order; junction bases with no gene match: 10. The CDR3 has 16 residues. Here the CDR3 DNA reads TGTGCCAGCTCATTCACAGGGGGCTTGAGGGACACTGAAGCTTTCTTT. Its translation: CASSFTGGLRDTEAFF. Full variable domain (remainder filled in from reference TRBV18 and TRBJ1-1): NAGVMQNPRHLVRRRGQEARLRCSPMKGHSHVYWYRQLPEEGLKFMVYLQKENIIDESGMPKERFSAEFPKEGPSILRIQQVVRGDSAAYFCASSFTGGLRDTEAFFGQGTRLTVV.

This chain connects TRBV11-2 to TRBJ1-2; D is ambiguous. The CDR3 covers 12 residues. CDR1 SGHAT and CDR2 FQNNGV come from the germline V gene. V lost 3 bases to trimming and J lost 4 bases, with 6 bases between them. CDR3 protein: CASSFSLYGYTF. The CDR3 DNA is TGTGCCAGCAGCTTTTCCCTCTATGGCTACACCTTC.

This clone came up once. The gene calls are TRBV7-9 and TRBJ2-6; D remains unclear. Trimming pared 4 bases from V and 5 bases from J, leaving 9 bases between. The CDR3 contains 14 residues. Germline values: CDR1 SEHNR, CDR2 FQNEAQ (reference sequence). The CDR3 DNA reads TGTGCCAGCAGCTCCCCGAGCAGGGCCAACGTCCTGACTTTC. It translates to CASSSPSRANVLTF.

This clone was found once. V gene TRBV3-1 (or the pseudogene TRBV3-2) combines with J gene TRBJ1-3; 8 nucleotides line up with TRBD1. Germline V gene data show CDR1 as LGHDT and CDR2 as YNNKEL (reference sequence). The V segment lost 4 bases and the J segment 0 bases; nucleotides outside the gene matches: 2. The CDR3 is 15 residues long. The CDR3 DNA reads TGTGCCAGCAGCCGGACAGGGTCCTCTGGAAACACCATATATTTT. Encoded protein: CASSRTGSSGNTIYF.

The CDR3 loop reads CASGGPGTGVEQFF. Here the CDR3 DNA reads TGTGCCAGCGGGGGTCCCGGGACAGGGGTCGAGCAGTTCTTC. The V and J genes are TRBV28 and TRBJ2-1, with 10 bases that match TRBD1. CDR3 length: 14 residues. Germline V gives CDR1 MDHEN, CDR2 SYDVKM. With 8 bases clipped from V and 10 bases from J, the junction kept 11 bases outside the gene matches.

This clone turned up a few times. The chain recombines TRBV27 with TRBJ2-2; 14 nucleotides match TRBD2. Trimming at V came to 5 bases and at J to 7 bases, leaving 6 bases not matched to a gene. The CDR3 sequence is 16 residues long. CDR1 MNHEY and CDR2 SMNVEV come from the germline V gene (reference sequence). The CDR3 sequence is CASSPGTSGGDGELFF. As DNA, the CDR3 is TGTGCCAGCAGTCCCGGGACTAGCGGGGGAGACGGGGAGCTGTTTTTT.

The chain is built from TRBV28 and TRBJ1-1; D ambiguous. V was pared by 7 bases and J by 1 base, with 10 bases between. Germline CDR1 MDHEN, CDR2 SYDVKM. This CDR3 region has 13 residues. CDR3 region: CASTEGRNTEAFF. The CDR3 DNA sequence: TGTGCCAGCACGGAGGGTCGGAACACTGAAGCTTTCTTT.

The gene calls are TRBV12-5 and TRBJ1-1; TRBD1 agrees at 7 bases. Losses at the gene ends were 1 base for V and 2 bases for J; bases not matched to a gene: 1. Germline V gene sequence: CDR1 LGHNT, CDR2 FRNRAP. This CDR3 region has 14 residues. The CDR3 spells CASGLGQGNTEAFF. The CDR3 nucleotides are TGTGCTAGTGGTTTGGGACAGGGAAACACTGAAGCTTTCTTT. Full variable domain (outside the CDR3, taken from reference TRBV12-5 and TRBJ1-1): DARVTQTPRHKVTEMGQEVTMRCQPILGHNTVFWYRQTMMQGLELLAYFRNRAPLDDSGMPKDRFSAEMPDATLATLKIQPSEPRDSAVYFCASGLGQGNTEAFFGQGTRLTVV.